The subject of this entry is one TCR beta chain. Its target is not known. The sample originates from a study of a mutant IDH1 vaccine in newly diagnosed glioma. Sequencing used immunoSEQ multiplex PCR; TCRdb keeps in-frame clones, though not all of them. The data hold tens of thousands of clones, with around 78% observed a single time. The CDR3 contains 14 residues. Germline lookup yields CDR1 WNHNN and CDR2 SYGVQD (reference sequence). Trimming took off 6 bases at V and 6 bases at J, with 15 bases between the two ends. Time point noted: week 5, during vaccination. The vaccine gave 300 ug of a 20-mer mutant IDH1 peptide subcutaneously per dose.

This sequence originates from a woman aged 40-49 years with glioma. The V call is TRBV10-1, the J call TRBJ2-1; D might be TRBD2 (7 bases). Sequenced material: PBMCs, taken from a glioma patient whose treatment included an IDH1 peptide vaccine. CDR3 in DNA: TGCGCCAGCAGCCCCCGGGGGGCGCGCAATGAGCAGTTCTTC. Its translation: CASSPRGARNEQFF.